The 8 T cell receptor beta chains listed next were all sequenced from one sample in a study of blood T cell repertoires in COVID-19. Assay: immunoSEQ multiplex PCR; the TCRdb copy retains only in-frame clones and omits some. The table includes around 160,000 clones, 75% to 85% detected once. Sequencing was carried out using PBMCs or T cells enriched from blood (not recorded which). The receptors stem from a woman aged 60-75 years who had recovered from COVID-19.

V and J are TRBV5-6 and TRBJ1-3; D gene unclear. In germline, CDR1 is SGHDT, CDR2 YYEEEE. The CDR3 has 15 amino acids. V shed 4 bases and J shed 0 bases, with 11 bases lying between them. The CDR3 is CASSPPGDSGNTIYF. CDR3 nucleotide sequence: TGTGCCAGCAGCCCCCCCGGTGACTCTGGAAACACCATATATTTT.

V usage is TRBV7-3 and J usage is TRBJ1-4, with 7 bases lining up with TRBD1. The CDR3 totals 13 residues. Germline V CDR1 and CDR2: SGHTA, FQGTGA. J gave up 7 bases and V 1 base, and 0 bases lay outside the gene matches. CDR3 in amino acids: CASSLRTGEKLFF. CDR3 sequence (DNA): TGTGCCAGCAGCTTAAGGACAGGTGAAAAACTGTTTTTT.

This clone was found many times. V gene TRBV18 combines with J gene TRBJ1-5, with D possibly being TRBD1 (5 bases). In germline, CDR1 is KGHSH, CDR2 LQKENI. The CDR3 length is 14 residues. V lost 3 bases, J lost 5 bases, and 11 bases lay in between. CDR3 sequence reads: CASSPGTADQPQHF. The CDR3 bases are TGTGCCAGCTCACCTGGGACTGCTGATCAGCCCCAGCATTTT. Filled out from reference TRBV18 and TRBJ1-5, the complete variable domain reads NAGVMQNPRHLVRRRGQEARLRCSPMKGHSHVYWYRQLPEEGLKFMVYLQKENIIDESGMPKERFSAEFPKEGPSILRIQQVVRGDSAAYFCASSPGTADQPQHFGDGTRLSIL.

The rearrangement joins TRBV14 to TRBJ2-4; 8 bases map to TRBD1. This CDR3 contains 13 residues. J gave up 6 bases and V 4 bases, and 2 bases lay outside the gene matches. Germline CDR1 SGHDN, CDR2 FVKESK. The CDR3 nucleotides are TGTGCCAGCAGCCCGACAGGGGCAAACATTCAGTACTTC. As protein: CASSPTGANIQYF.

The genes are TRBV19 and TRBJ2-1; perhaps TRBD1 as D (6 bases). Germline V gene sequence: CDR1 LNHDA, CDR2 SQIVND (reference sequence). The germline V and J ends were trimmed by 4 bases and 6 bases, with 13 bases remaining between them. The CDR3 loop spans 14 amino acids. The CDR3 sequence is CASSNLNRVNEQFF. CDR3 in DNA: TGTGCCAGTAGTAACCTGAACAGGGTCAATGAGCAGTTCTTC.

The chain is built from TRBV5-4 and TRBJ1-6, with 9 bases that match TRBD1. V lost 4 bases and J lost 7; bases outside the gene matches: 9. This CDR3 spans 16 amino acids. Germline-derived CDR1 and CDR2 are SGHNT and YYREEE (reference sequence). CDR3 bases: TGTGCCAGCAGCGGGGGGGCCGGGACAGGGAATTCACCCCTCCACTTT. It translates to CASSGGAGTGNSPLHF.

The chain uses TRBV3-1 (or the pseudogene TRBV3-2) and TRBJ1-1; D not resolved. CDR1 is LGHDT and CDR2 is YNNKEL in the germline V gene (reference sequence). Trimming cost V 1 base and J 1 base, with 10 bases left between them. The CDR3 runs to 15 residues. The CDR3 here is CASSQVGRQNTEAFF. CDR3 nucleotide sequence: TGTGCCAGCAGCCAAGTGGGCCGTCAGAACACTGAAGCTTTCTTT.

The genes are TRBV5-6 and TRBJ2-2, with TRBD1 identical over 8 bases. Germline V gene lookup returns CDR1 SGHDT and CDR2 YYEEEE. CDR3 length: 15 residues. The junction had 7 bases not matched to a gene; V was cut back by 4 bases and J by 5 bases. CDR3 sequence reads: CASSPRQGLTGELFF. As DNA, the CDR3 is TGTGCCAGCAGCCCCCGACAGGGGTTGACCGGGGAGCTGTTTTTT.